This T cell receptor beta chain was sequenced in a study of T-cell memory formation after mild COVID-19. The TCR alpha and TCR beta cDNA libraries, bearing sample barcodes and UMIs, were generated by 5'RACE using constant-segment primers. One entry per CDR3 protein results from TCRdb running MiXCR on the 5' RACE reads. The sample has about 360,000 distinct CDR3 sequences; roughly 14% are singletons. A remark on this clonotype: Its antigen is unidentified.

Study results and caveats: Unconfirmed was the SARS-CoV-2 specificity of second-wave clones that peaked on day 37. Clones which contracted sat mainly in CM and EM if CD4+, and in EMRA if CD8+.

V lost 1 base to trimming and J lost 0 bases, with 7 bases between them. Germline CDR1 is SGHTA and CDR2 is FQGNSA. This CDR3 comprises 16 residues. The source material was PBMCs or a T cell subset sorted from them (not recorded which). The source of this sequence is a young man who had mild COVID-19 (a few samples of this study predate the infection). Cell type and time point are not known. The chain combines TRBV7-2 with TRBJ2-6, with D hard to call. The CDR3 DNA reads TGTGCCAGCAGCTTAGAGGCACTCTCTGGGGCCAACGTCCTGACTTTC. Its protein is CASSLEALSGANVLTF.